The 20 T cell receptor beta chains in this list originate from one sample, sequenced in a study of control samples from healthy donors and cancer patients. The repertoire was sequenced with immunoSEQ multiplex PCR; TCRdb's copy has only in-frame clones and lacks some. The sample includes approximately 160,000 clones, around 94% of them seen just once. The source material was blood. These receptors all stem from a woman aged 18-29 years in good health.

The chain employs TRBV15 and TRBJ2-5, with D tentatively TRBD1 or TRBD2 (5 bases each). V was shortened by 1 base and J by 1 base, with 13 bases between the two germline ends. The CDR3 is 16 residues long. The germline CDR1 and CDR2 sequences are LNHNV and YYDKDF (reference sequence). The CDR3 loop reads CATSRGGTDSQETQYF. The CDR3 DNA reads TGTGCCACCAGCAGAGGGGGGACCGACAGCCAAGAGACCCAGTACTTC.

The chain couples TRBV13 to TRBJ1-6; no definite D call. The germline V gene has CDR1 PRHDT and CDR2 FYEKMQ (reference sequence). V shed 4 bases and J shed 7 bases, with 8 bases lying between them. This CDR3 is built from 13 residues. The CDR3 is CASSSDGNSPLHF. The CDR3 DNA follows: TGTGCCAGCAGCTCGGACGGCAATTCACCCCTCCACTTT. The entire variable domain, with the rest obtained from reference TRBV13 and TRBJ1-6, is as follows: AAGVIQSPRHLIKEKRETATLKCYPIPRHDTVYWYQQGPGQDPQFLISFYEKMQSDKGSIPDRFSAQQFSDYHSELNMSSLELGDSALYFCASSSDGNSPLHFGNGTRLTVT.

The chain has TRBV11-3 and TRBJ1-4; perhaps TRBD1 as D (5 bases). The V gene lost 1 base and the J gene lost 8 bases, with 11 bases spanning the gap. This CDR3 has 14 amino acids. CDR1 and CDR2 from the germline V gene are SGHNT and YENEEA. CDR3 residues: CASSLAGPYEKLFF. For the CDR3, the DNA is TGTGCCAGCAGCTTAGCAGGGCCCTACGAAAAACTGTTTTTT. The full variable domain, completed using reference TRBV11-3 and TRBJ1-4, is EAGVVQSPRYKIIEKKQPVAFWCNPISGHNTLYWYLQNLGQGPELLIRYENEEAVDDSQLPKDRFSAERLKGVDSTLKIQPAELGDSAVYLCASSLAGPYEKLFFGSGTQLSVL.

V usage is TRBV5-1 and J usage is TRBJ2-5; TRBD1 might be the D (6 bases). V lost 4 bases and J 2 bases, leaving 9 bases between the germline ends. This CDR3 spans 13 amino acids. Germline CDR1 reads SGHRS; CDR2 reads YFSETQ. CDR3 bases: TGCGCCAGCAGCATACAGGGACAAGAGACCCAGTACTTC. Translating gives CASSIQGQETQYF. The whole variable domain, remainder taken from reference TRBV5-1 and TRBJ2-5, is KAGVTQTPRYLIKTRGQQVTLSCSPISGHRSVSWYQQTPGQGLQFLFEYFSETQRNKGNFPGRFSGRQFSNSRSEMNVSTLELGDSALYLCASSIQGQETQYFGPGTRLLVL.

The chain carries TRBV18 and TRBJ1-4, with TRBD1 as a possible D gene (6 bases). The V and J ends lost 3 bases and 5 bases respectively, with 10 bases between them. CDR1 and CDR2 from the germline V gene are KGHSH and LQKENI. This CDR3 is built from 14 residues. This CDR3 reads CASSPETGNEKLFF. CDR3 DNA: TGTGCCAGCTCACCGGAGACAGGAAATGAAAAACTGTTTTTT.

Regarding this clone: An end of the junction does not agree with germline; a read error may underlie this. The gene calls are TRBV6-2 or TRBV6-3 and TRBJ1-5; D perhaps matches TRBD1 (6 bases). Germline lookup yields CDR1 MNHEY and CDR2 SVGEGT. This CDR3 is built from 13 residues. CDR3 DNA sequence: TGTGCCAGCAATTACAGGGGCAATCAGCCCCAGCATTTT. This codes for CASNYRGNQPQHF.

The genes are TRBV11-2 and TRBJ1-2; 9 bases agree with TRBD1. Germline V gene lookup returns CDR1 SGHAT and CDR2 FQNNGV. Losses at the gene ends were 4 bases for V and 7 bases for J; bases not matched to a gene: 7. There are 14 residues in the CDR3. CDR3 region: CASSSTGGAGGYTF. In DNA form, the CDR3 reads TGTGCCAGCAGCTCAACAGGGGGCGCGGGTGGCTACACCTTC.

The chain joins TRBV11-3 to TRBJ2-2; 7 nucleotides line up with TRBD1. J was trimmed by 6 bases and V by 7 bases; bases with no gene match: 11. Looked up from germline, CDR1 is SGHNT and CDR2 is YENEEA. CDR3 length: 15 residues. CDR3 loop: CASTMGQFGPGELFF. CDR3 in DNA: TGTGCCAGCACCATGGGACAGTTCGGGCCCGGGGAGCTGTTTTTT.

The chain joins TRBV3-1 (or the pseudogene TRBV3-2) to TRBJ2-5, with D unclear. The ends were cut back, 0 bases at V and 5 bases at J, with 13 bases in the middle. Germline CDR1 LGHDT, CDR2 YNNKEL (reference sequence). This CDR3 has 15 amino acids. This CDR3 reads CASSQDGRSYETQYF. CDR3 nucleotide sequence: TGTGCCAGCAGCCAAGATGGAAGGAGCTACGAGACCCAGTACTTC.

The genes are TRBV6-2 or TRBV6-3 and TRBJ2-5, with a possible D match to TRBD1 (6 bases). CDR1 and CDR2 from the germline V gene are MNHEY and SVGEGT. The CDR3 runs 16 residues. V was pared by 6 bases and J by 2 bases, with 19 bases between. The CDR3 protein is CASSPAPARGQETQYF. In nucleotides, the CDR3 is TGTGCCAGCAGCCCTGCACCCGCCAGGGGACAAGAGACCCAGTACTTC.

This chain links TRBV6-1 with TRBJ2-7; 7 bases map to TRBD1. J was trimmed by 3 bases and V by 0 bases; bases with no gene match: 5. The CDR3 spans 15 residues. Germline CDR1 reads MNHNS; CDR2 reads SASEGT. The CDR3 region has the DNA TGTGCCAGCAGTGAAGCGGGGGCAGGGGGCTACGAGCAGTACTTC. This translates into CASSEAGAGGYEQYF.

The chain recombines TRBV11-2 with TRBJ2-7, with D perhaps TRBD2 (5 bases). This CDR3 spans 14 amino acids. Germline V gene lookup returns CDR1 SGHAT and CDR2 FQNNGV. V lost 3 bases, J lost 3 bases, and 12 bases lay in between. CDR3 bases: TGTGCCAGCAGCTTCAGTGCGCGGGTCTACGAGCAGTACTTC. Protein sequence: CASSFSARVYEQYF.

J is TRBJ2-7 and V is TRBV19; the D gene is possibly TRBD1 (6 bases). The CDR3 loop spans 15 amino acids. V was pared by 5 bases and J by 3 bases, with 17 bases between. The germline V gene encodes CDR1 LNHDA and CDR2 SQIVND (reference sequence). The DNA of the CDR3 is TGTGCCAGTAGTCGTGGACAGCTCGCCATCTACGAGCAGTACTTC. This gives the protein CASSRGQLAIYEQYF.

This chain uses TRBV7-9 with TRBJ2-5; D not certain. CDR1 is SEHNR and CDR2 is FQNEAQ in the germline V gene (reference sequence). Trimming pared 4 bases from V and 4 bases from J, leaving 4 bases between. The CDR3 length is 11 residues. The chain's CDR3 is CASSSGETQYF. In DNA form, the CDR3 reads TGTGCCAGCAGCTCCGGAGAGACCCAGTACTTC. The variable domain in full, with the rest retrieved from reference TRBV7-9 and TRBJ2-5, is DTGVSQNPRHKITKRGQNVTFRCDPISEHNRLYWYRQTLGQGPEFLTYFQNEAQLEKSRLLSDRFSAERPKGSFSTLEIQRTEQGDSAMYLCASSSGETQYFGPGTRLLVL.

The rearrangement uses TRBV10-3 and TRBJ2-1; a weak D match, TRBD1 (6 bases). V was shortened by 2 bases and J by 11 bases, with 7 bases between the two germline ends. This CDR3 has 11 amino acids. Germline V CDR1 and CDR2: ENHRY, SYGVKD. The CDR3 is CAISERGKQFF. CDR3 sequence (DNA): TGTGCCATCAGTGAGAGGGGGAAGCAGTTCTTC.

The chain joins TRBV4-3 to TRBJ1-5; 9 bases fit TRBD1. Germline V lookup: CDR1 LGHNA, CDR2 YSLEER. The CDR3 extends over 15 amino acids. V shed 6 bases, J shed 5 bases, and the junction held 8 bases outside the gene matches. In DNA form, the CDR3 reads TGCGCCAGCAGTTACACACAGGGGGCCGATCAGCCCCAGCATTTT. Translated, it gives CASSYTQGADQPQHF.

The chain employs TRBV28 and TRBJ2-7; D gene unclear. Trimming pared 1 base from V and 5 bases from J, leaving 9 bases between. Germline-derived CDR1 and CDR2 are MDHEN and SYDVKM. The CDR3 has 13 residues. The CDR3 sequence is CASSLYNQNEQYF. In nucleotides, the CDR3 is TGTGCCAGCAGTTTATACAACCAAAACGAGCAGTACTTC.

V usage is TRBV15 and J usage is TRBJ1-1, with D hard to call. Germline V lookup: CDR1 LNHNV, CDR2 YYDKDF (reference sequence). V shed 0 bases and J shed 2 bases, with 10 bases lying between them. The CDR3 is 15 amino acids. CDR3 residues: CATSRESLFNTEAFF. CDR3 coding DNA: TGTGCCACCAGCAGAGAATCTTTATTTAACACTGAAGCTTTCTTT. The full variable domain, with the rest looked up from reference TRBV15 and TRBJ1-1, is DAMVIQNPRYQVTQFGKPVTLSCSQTLNHNVMYWYQQKSSQAPKLLFHYYDKDFNNEADTPDNFQSRRPNTSFCFLDIRSPGLGDTAMYLCATSRESLFNTEAFFGQGTRLTVV.

The V gene is TRBV19, the J gene TRBJ2-2, with 11 bases aligning to TRBD1. The CDR3 spans 16 residues. Per germline, CDR1 LNHDA and CDR2 SQIVND (reference sequence). V gave up 5 bases and J gave up 4 bases; unmatched junction bases: 6. The CDR3 region has the DNA TGTGCCAGTAGTTGGGGGACAGGGGGGTTCACCGGGGAGCTGTTTTTT. Protein sequence: CASSWGTGGFTGELFF. Supplemented by reference TRBV19 and TRBJ2-2, the full variable domain reads DGGITQSPKYLFRKEGQNVTLSCEQNLNHDAMYWYRQDPGQGLRLIYYSQIVNDFQKGDIAEGYSVSREKKESFPLTVTSAQKNPTAFYLCASSWGTGGFTGELFFGEGSRLTVL.

V usage is TRBV28 and J usage is TRBJ2-7; 9 positions agree with TRBD1. Trimming at V came to 4 bases and at J to 6 bases, leaving 7 bases not matched to a gene. CDR3 size: 14 residues. In germline, CDR1 is MDHEN, CDR2 SYDVKM. The chain's CDR3 is CASSSPDRGGEQYF. The CDR3 region has the DNA TGTGCCAGCAGTTCCCCGGACAGGGGCGGCGAGCAGTACTTC.